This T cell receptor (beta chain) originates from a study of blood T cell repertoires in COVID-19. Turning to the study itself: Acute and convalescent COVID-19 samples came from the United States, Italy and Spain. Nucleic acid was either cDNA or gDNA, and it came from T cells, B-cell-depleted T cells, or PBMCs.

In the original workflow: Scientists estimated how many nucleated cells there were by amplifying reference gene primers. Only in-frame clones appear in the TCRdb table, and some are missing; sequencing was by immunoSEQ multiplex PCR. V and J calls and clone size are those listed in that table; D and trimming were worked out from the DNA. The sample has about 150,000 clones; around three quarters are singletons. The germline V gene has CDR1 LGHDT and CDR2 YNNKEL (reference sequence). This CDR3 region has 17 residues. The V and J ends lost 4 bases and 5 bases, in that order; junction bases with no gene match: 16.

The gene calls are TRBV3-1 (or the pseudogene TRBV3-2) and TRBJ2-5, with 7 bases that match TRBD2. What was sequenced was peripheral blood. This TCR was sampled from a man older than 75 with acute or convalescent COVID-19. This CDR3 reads CASSLADPFAGEETQYF. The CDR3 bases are TGTGCCAGCAGCCTCGCCGATCCGTTCGCGGGGGAGGAGACCCAGTACTTC.